The entry that follows covers one TCR beta chain sequence. It lacks a known antigen. No much larger clone exists at a distance of one base, and base qualities are not known. The CDR3 covers 17 residues, taking in both the cysteine and the phenylalanine. Just CDR3 DNA is preserved here, 51 bases in frame from base 1. Germline trimming: 4 bases from V, 4 bases from J; junction bases outside gene matches: 13. From the germline V gene, CDR1 is SGHRS and CDR2 is YFSETQ. The data belong to a study of shared clonotypes between healthy human individuals (TCRdb year 2020). For the wider study: A couple of women and a few men aged 18 to 49 years were included in the cohort. Per donor, three plates each were used for CD4 naive and CD4 memory, two for CD8 naive, and one for CD8 memory. To estimate repertoire size and how much clonotype sharing occurs between individuals, the study deeply sequenced the blood TCR repertoires of roughly 5 healthy adults. To increase sequencing depth and limit assay-specific biases, TCR repertoire library preparation and sequencing were carried out by different laboratories using diverse techniques. Per donor, leukapheresis produced somewhere between about 0.94 and 9.5 billion PBMCs.

Broader findings and caveats from the paper: Naive subsets generally had larger estimated clonotype richness than memory subsets did. Sampling was restricted to blood, and TCR repertoires in tissue are likely to differ from TCR repertoires in blood. Rarefaction of sorted-subset datasets indicated incomplete sequencing despite the large sequencing depth. Based on pairwise subsampling, the degree of clonotype sharing among donors was expected to be affected by sequencing depth. When four donors were compared, the shared fraction of clonotypes was 5% to 6.5% for naive CD4, approximately 3.5% for naive CD8, 2% to 2.5% for memory CD4, and 0.4% for memory CD8. Because the study included a small number of donors, the genetic and exposure-history diversity represented was limited. Compared with non-shared clonotypes, the clonotypes found in all four sorted-subset donors had higher generation probabilities.

The donors were healthy, HIV-negative adults with no recently reported acute infections or vaccinations. All donors were Caucasian adults living in Nashville, Tennessee, USA. CD4+ T cells were enriched through magnetic negative selection, after which naive cells were positively selected on CD45RA and the remaining negative fraction served as the memory subset. Blood was obtained by leukapheresis, after which PBMCs were separated by Ficoll-Histopaque density gradient centrifugation and cryopreserved in liquid nitrogen vapor phase. Analytical flow cytometry was used to check the purity and quantity of each magnetically sorted T cell population. Genomic DNA was isolated from each sorted fraction and quantified by UV absorbance on a Nanodrop 2000c. Using the deep immunoSEQ assay, multiplex PCR amplified TCR CDR3 regions from genomic DNA. Genomic DNA extracted from each cell subset was distributed evenly over all wells of several immunoSEQ 96-well plates, and each plate served as one replicate. For sorted subsets, about 0.2 ug genomic DNA, equal to tens of thousands of T cell genomes, was loaded into each replicate PCR. Purified libraries were measured with a Qubit 3.0 fluorometer, size-checked on a Bioanalyzer 2100, and measured again with the KAPA Library Quantification kit. Every immunoSEQ 96-well plate was sequenced on a dedicated single-read 150-cycle Illumina NextSeq 550 flow cell. The source study handled its data this way. Because the immunoSEQ output held only junctional sequences and lacked quality scores, the filtering could not match the filtering applied to full-length reads. To assign V/J genes and CDR3, sequences were annotated against IMGT germline references using PyIR, a Python wrapper for IgBLAST v1.9. Reads were removed for weak V/J assignments (E-value above 1e-6), missing CDR3, stop codons, out-of-frame junctions, or ambiguous translated residues. A V3J clonotype was defined by an identical inferred V gene, J gene, and CDR3 amino acid sequence. Percentage overlap between repertoires was calculated by dividing the number of shared unique clonotypes by the size of the smaller repertoire. Repertoire richness was assessed with RTK rarefaction, the Chao1 estimator, and Recon v2.1 estimates of unobserved clonotypes. OLGA was used to compute generation probabilities for all TCRbeta clonotypes that the gDNA method yielded from a few donors. As stored in TCRdb, this immuneACCESS dataset retains in-frame rearrangements with V and J assigned. A fraction of the clones does not appear; measured against another copy, unresolved V genes explain less than half of the discrepancy, and the remainder lacks a known reason. V and J calls and clone size are those listed in that table; D and trimming were worked out from the DNA. Recorded for this sample are some 1 million clones; about 80% of them occurred a single time. The ten most abundant clones make up 1.4% to 1.5% of the sample.

The clonotype comes from a young man in good health. The material sequenced was memory CD4+ T cells sorted from blood. The meaning of the sample's cell subset or site label: CD45RA-negative fraction. The sequence is built from TRBV5-1 and TRBJ2-1; TRBD1 agrees with 8 junctional bases. The DNA sequence is as follows: TGCGCCAGCAGCACCCAGGACAGGGTCAGAAGGTACAATGAGCAGTTCTTC. Its protein product is CASSTQDRVRRYNEQFF.